This record looks at one T cell receptor beta chain sequence and its context. What it recognizes is unknown. This CDR3 is 17 amino acids long. Germline lookup yields CDR1 MNHNS and CDR2 SASEGT. V was cut by 0 bases and J by 4 bases, with 13 bases left in between. These data originate in a study of T cell responses to AZD1222 COVID-19 vaccine. In the study overall: Some second doses came at about 4 weeks and others at about 12 weeks; these were pooled.

TCRdb's copy holds only in-frame clones and misses some; the assay was immunoSEQ multiplex PCR. The table records some 61,000 clones, roughly 87% of them present only once. Study-level points and caveats: Repertoire sampling happened only post peak T cell response. Close to half of all spike-specific TCRs reportedly target regions of the variants that are unmutated. Only six people who got AZD1222 tested seropositive at baseline.

The TCR sequence derives from an adult in good health. The sequences come from peripheral blood, collected on day 0 of AZD1222 vaccination. The chain couples TRBV6-1 to TRBJ1-6; possibly TRBD1 for D (6 bases). The CDR3 DNA is TGTGCCAGCAGTGAAGCAGGAAGGGGGTCGTATAATTCACCCCTCCACTTT. Amino acids: CASSEAGRGSYNSPLHF.